This TCR beta chain emerged from a study of T cell clonality in common variable immunodeficiency (dated by TCRdb to between 2014 and 2016). Relative to germline, V is missing 3 bases and J is missing 0 bases, with 7 bases of the junction outside any gene match. CDR1 DFQATT and CDR2 SNEGSKA are derived from the germline V gene (reference sequence). The CDR3 measures 17 amino acids from cysteine to phenylalanine. The DNA shown is the part of the CDR3 that was read: 42 bases, in frame from base 1. Both CVID patients and healthy controls were predominantly of Caucasian heritage. Heparinized peripheral whole blood samples of roughly 5 to 8.5 ml were obtained from each donor. Genomic DNA from adults with common variable immune deficiency (CVID) and from healthy adult controls was used for sequencing of TCRbeta CDR3 repertoires. The control group was made up of around 22 healthy adult volunteers (about ten male and roughly twelve female) whose ages ranged from about 20 to 66 years, with a mean age of approximately 34. Diluted blood was subjected to density centrifugation over Hypaque 1077 or Ficoll-Paque for isolation of peripheral blood mononuclear cells. Genomic DNA was obtained from unsorted mononuclear cells using either Qiagen column purification or a centrifugation-based method.

The full study reports these points: According to the authors, figuring out what caused the increased clonality in CVID would require sequencing the repertoires of T cell subpopulations. CVID TCRbeta sequences reportedly showed fewer deletions and N-nucleotide insertions and lacked highly modified clones with 13 or more V deletions. Compared with healthy controls, CVID subjects showed increased TCRbeta clonality (t-test p = 0.018), a feature most characteristic of about a third of subjects. Correlations between repertoire features and clinical complications were limited by patient heterogeneity within the CVID cohort. Healthy controls shared more TCRbeta clones with each other than CVID subjects shared among themselves (p < 0.0001). Even though DNA input was the same, control samples had an average of about 80,000 unique sequences each, compared with some 32,000 in CVID samples.

This clone was counted at least ten times. The antigen it recognizes is unknown. The CDR3 extends 3 residues past the end of the read, so its final part is completed from the germline J gene. Equivalent amounts of genomic DNA from CVID and control samples were used as sequencing input. For every sample, a 60 bp segment covering the rearranged TCRbeta CDR3 region was amplified and then sequenced. The immunoSEQ assay, a bias-corrected multiplex PCR with high-throughput sequencing, was employed for TCRbeta amplification. Per the authors' processing: Every unique nucleotide sequence counted as a clone and was annotated with V, D and J genes, copy number and frequency. Sequences were labeled productive if in frame, and non-productive if out of frame or containing stop codons. As previously described, clonality was computed from Shannon's entropy. Mean CDR3 Kyte-Doolittle hydropathy was derived from the predicted amino acid sequences of productive clones. Scaled V gene usage was hierarchically clustered using Manhattan distance and complete linkage with the R hclust function. Clone sharing by CDR3 amino acid sequence was assessed by resampling 12 repertoires per group over 100 rounds. The repertoires were searched for approximately 70 published EBV-specific and roughly 230 published CMV-specific TCRbeta sequences. Analysis left out a couple of CVID samples that produced under 10,000 sequences, so a few dozen CVID repertoires remained. TCRdb provides this immuneACCESS table in a form limited to in-frame rearrangements. Some clones are lacking; in checked studies, under half of them reflect an unresolved V gene, and why the rest are absent is not known. That table furnishes V, J and clone size, whereas the DNA furnished D and trimming. The data for this sample show about 39,000 clones, each detected more than once. The top ten hold approximately 2.8% of the sample.

The rearranged segments are TRBV20-1 and TRBJ2-7; TRBD2 lines up with 14 middle nucleotides. The sequence was obtained from a person aged 18 to 75 in good health. Sequencing was performed on peripheral blood mononuclear cells. The CDR3 corresponds to CSARVGLAGGYSYEQYF. Incomplete CDR3 DNA: TGCAGTGCTAGGGTTGGACTAGCGGGAGGCTACTCCTACGAG.